This TCR beta chain derives from a study of T cell responses to AZD1222 COVID-19 vaccine (dated by TCRdb to the early 2020s). Background on the whole study: AZD1222 recipients whose second dose came at about 4 weeks and those whose second dose came at about 12 weeks were combined into one group, since spike-specific TCR depth and breadth did not differ between the two schedules. A total of about 240 trial participants underwent TCR sequencing, of whom 207 received two doses of AZD1222 and about 25 received two doses of the MenACWY control vaccine. Trial participants were enrolled by age into 18-55, 56-69 and 70-plus year subgroups, with approximately 150, 30 and 60 TCR-sequenced participants respectively.

Taken with the paper, the label for time point translates to: baseline before first vaccination. The vaccinee samples were drawn from two UK trials, COV001 and COV002, one of which was a single-blind randomized controlled phase 2/3 trial testing AZD1222 (ChAdOx1 nCoV-19) in healthy adults. For TCRbeta chain sequencing, PBMC samples from trial participants were taken at day 0 and at day 28 after the second dose. V is clipped by 2 bases and J by 7 bases, and the sequence between their germline boundaries is 5 bases long. CDR1 and CDR2 (KGHSH, LQKENI) derive from the germline V gene. Taken from cysteine to phenylalanine, the CDR3 has 12 residues. This entry keeps only the CDR3 DNA: 36 bases, framed from base 1. About this clone itself: This receptor's antigen is unknown. Base qualities are not provided; no much larger clone lies one nucleotide away.

Summary of the overall study and its limitations: No day 14 peak-response samples were available, so repertoires were characterized only after the peak T cell response. Participants were mostly white British, with more females than males. The authors suggested clonal diversity may have been underestimated. The 56-69-year group was small, and its depth increase did not reach significance, likely because of low power. Only five or six AZD1222 recipients were SARS-CoV-2 seropositive at baseline, limiting conclusions about previously exposed vaccinees. Reportedly, almost half of the unique spike-specific TCRs recognized epitopes lying outside the regions that are mutated in the B.1.351 and B.1.1.7 variants. A significant rise in spike-specific TCR breadth and depth was observed after two AZD1222 doses relative to day 0 and relative to MenACWY recipients. The vaccine-associated CD4 TCRs covered the entire spike protein, and the dominant responses fell in regions 160-218 and 743-854.

The CDR3 regions of human TCRbeta chains were analyzed by immunosequencing. In the source study's methods: Repertoire TCRs were checked for matches against a reference library of SARS-CoV-2-specific TCRs that had been generated using the MIRA antigen-specificity platform. Breadth meant the fraction of unique TCRs that were SARS-CoV-2-associated, whereas depth meant the fraction of total T cells that were SARS-CoV-2-associated. Each spike-specific TCR was assigned to its reactive spike region and to a CD4 or CD8 class using the MIRA data. Log10-transformed breadth and depth values were compared by one-way ANOVA with Sidak's multiple comparisons tests. TCRdb provides this immuneACCESS table in a form limited to in-frame rearrangements. Some clones are lacking; in checked studies, under half of them reflect an unresolved V gene, and why the rest are absent is not known. The V and J calls and clone size are taken from that table; D and trimming were inferred from the DNA. This sample gives some 110,000 clones in total; approximately 84% of them show up just once. Together, the top ten hold around a tenth of the sample.

This sample comprised peripheral blood, obtained on day 0 of AZD1222 vaccination. The sequence joins TRBV18 to TRBJ1-4; confidence is insufficient to name the D gene. The TCR was taken from an adult in good health. Read as DNA, the sequence is TGTGCCAGCTCACCAGGATTTGAAAAACTGTTTTTT. It translates as CASSPGFEKLFF. The full variable domain, completed from the reference TRBV18 and TRBJ1-4 proteins outside the CDR3, reads NAGVMQNPRHLVRRRGQEARLRCSPMKGHSHVYWYRQLPEEGLKFMVYLQKENIIDESGMPKERFSAEFPKEGPSILRIQQVVRGDSAAYFCASSPGFEKLFFGSGTQLSVL.